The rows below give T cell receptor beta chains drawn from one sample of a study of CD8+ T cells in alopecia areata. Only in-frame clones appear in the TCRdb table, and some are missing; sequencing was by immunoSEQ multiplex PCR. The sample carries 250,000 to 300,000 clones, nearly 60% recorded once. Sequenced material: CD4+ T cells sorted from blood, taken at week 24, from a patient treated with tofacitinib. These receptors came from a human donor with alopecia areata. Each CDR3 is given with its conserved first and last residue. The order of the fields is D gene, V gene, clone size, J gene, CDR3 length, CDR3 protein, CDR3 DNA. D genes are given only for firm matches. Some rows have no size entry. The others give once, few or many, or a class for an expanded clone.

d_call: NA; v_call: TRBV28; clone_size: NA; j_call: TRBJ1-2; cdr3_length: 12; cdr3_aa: CAAAGAAVGYTF; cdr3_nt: TGTGCCGCAGCAGGGGCGGCAGTCGGCTACACCTTC
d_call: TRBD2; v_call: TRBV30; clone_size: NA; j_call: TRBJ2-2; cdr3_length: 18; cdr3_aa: CAWSVGPSGATNTGELFF; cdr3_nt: TGTGCCTGGAGTGTAGGTCCTAGCGGGGCTACGAACACCGGGGAGCTGTTTTTT
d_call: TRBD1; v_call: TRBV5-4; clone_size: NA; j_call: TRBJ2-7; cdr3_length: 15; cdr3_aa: CASSQRTGTYYEQYF; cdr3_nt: TGTGCCAGCAGCCAGCGGACAGGGACCTACTACGAGCAGTACTTC
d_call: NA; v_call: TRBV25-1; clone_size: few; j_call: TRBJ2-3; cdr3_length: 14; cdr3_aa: CASSEPGLSDTQYF; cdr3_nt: TGTGCCAGCAGTGAGCCAGGGTTGTCAGATACGCAGTATTTT
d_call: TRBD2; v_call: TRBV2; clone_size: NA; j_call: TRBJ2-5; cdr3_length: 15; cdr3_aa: CASSLAGALQETQYF; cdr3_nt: TGTGCCAGCAGTTTAGCGGGGGCCCTGCAAGAGACCCAGTACTTC
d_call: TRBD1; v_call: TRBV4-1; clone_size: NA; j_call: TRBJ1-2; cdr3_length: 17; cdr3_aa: CASSQGLRDRANYGYTF; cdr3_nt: TGCGCCAGCAGCCAAGGACTCCGGGACAGAGCTAACTATGGCTACACCTTC
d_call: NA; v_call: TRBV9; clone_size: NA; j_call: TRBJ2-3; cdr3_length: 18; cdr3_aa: CASSPLRTGRGSTDTQYF; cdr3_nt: TGTGCCAGCAGCCCACTTCGGACAGGGAGGGGAAGCACAGATACGCAGTATTTT
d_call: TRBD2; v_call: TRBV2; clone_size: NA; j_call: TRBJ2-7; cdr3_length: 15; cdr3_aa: CASSPGLAGVNEQYF; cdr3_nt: TGTGCCAGCAGTCCCGGACTAGCGGGGGTCAACGAGCAGTACTTC
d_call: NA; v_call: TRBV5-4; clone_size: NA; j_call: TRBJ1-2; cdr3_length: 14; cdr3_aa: CASSLSQGNYGYTF; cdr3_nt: TGTGCCAGCAGCTTGTCGCAGGGCAACTATGGCTACACCTTC
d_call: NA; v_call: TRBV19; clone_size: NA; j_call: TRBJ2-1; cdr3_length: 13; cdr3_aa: CASSMVSHNEQFF; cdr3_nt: TGTGCCAGTAGTATGGTTAGCCACAATGAGCAGTTCTTC
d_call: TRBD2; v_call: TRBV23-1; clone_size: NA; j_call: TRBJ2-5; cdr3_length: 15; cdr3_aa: CASSREGTFQETQYF; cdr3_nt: TGCGCCAGCAGTCGGGAGGGAACCTTTCAAGAGACCCAGTACTTC
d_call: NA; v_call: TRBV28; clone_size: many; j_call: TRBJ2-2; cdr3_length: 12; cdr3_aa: CASSIGTGELFF; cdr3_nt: TGTGCCAGCAGTATAGGGACCGGGGAGCTGTTTTTT
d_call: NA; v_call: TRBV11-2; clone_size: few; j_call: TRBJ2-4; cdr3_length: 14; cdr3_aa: CASSSSDSGYIQYF; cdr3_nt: TGTGCCAGCAGCTCCTCGGACAGCGGTTACATTCAGTACTTC
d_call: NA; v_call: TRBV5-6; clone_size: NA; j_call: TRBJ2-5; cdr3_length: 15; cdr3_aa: CASSSYTGTQETQYF; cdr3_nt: TGTGCCAGCAGCTCCTACACAGGGACCCAAGAGACCCAGTACTTC
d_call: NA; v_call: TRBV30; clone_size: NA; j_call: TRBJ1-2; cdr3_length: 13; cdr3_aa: CAWSVSQHYGYTF; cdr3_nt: TGTGCCTGGAGTGTTTCGCAGCACTATGGCTACACCTTC
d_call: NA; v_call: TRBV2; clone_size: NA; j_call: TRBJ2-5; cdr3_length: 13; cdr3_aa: CAGNRGTQETQYF; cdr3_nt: TGTGCCGGTAATAGAGGGACCCAAGAGACCCAGTACTTC
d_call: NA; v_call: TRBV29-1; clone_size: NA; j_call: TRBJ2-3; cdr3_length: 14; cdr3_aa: CSVVTRTSTDTQYF; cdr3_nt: TGCAGCGTTGTCACGCGGACTAGCACAGATACGCAGTATTTT
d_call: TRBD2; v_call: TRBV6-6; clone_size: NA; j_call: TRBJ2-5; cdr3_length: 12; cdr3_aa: CASSRGEETQYF; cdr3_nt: TGTGCCAGCAGCCGGGGGGAAGAGACCCAGTACTTC
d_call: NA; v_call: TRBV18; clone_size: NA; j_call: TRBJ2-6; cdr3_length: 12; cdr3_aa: CASRPGANVLTF; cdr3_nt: TGTGCCAGCCGGCCTGGGGCCAACGTCCTGACTTTC
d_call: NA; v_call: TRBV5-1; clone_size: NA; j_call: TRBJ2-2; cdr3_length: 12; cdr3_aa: CASSDQRRELFF; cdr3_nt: TGCGCCAGCAGCGACCAACGGAGGGAGCTGTTTTTT
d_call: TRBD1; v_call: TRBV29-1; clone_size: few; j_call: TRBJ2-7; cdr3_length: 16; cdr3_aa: CSVEGGQGWGLYEQYF; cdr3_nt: TGCAGCGTTGAAGGGGGACAGGGCTGGGGTCTCTACGAGCAGTACTTC
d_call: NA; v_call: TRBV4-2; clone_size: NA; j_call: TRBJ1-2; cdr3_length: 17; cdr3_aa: CASSQDPQGVSNYGYTF; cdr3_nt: TGTGCCAGCAGCCAAGATCCACAGGGAGTGTCGAACTATGGCTACACCTTC
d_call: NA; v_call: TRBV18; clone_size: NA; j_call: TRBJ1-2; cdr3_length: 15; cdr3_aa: CASSPSSGYRYGYTF; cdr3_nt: TGTGCCAGCTCACCATCATCCGGTTACCGCTATGGCTACACCTTC
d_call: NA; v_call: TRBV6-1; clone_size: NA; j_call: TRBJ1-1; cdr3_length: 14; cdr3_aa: CASRVEGGGTEAFF; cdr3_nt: TGTGCCAGCAGAGTCGAAGGGGGTGGGACTGAAGCTTTCTTT
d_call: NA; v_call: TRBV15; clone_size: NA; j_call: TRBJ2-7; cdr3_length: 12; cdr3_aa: CATSRASYEQYF; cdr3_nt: TGTGCCACCAGCAGAGCTAGCTACGAGCAGTACTTC
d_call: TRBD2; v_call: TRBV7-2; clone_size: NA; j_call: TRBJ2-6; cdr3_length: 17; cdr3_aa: CASSLDSGVAGANVLTF; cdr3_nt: TGTGCCAGCAGCTTAGATAGCGGGGTGGCTGGGGCCAACGTCCTGACTTTC
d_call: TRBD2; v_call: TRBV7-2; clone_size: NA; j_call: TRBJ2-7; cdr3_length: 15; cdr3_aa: CASSLWRGASYEQYF; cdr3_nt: TGTGCCAGCAGCTTATGGCGGGGGGCCTCCTACGAGCAGTACTTC
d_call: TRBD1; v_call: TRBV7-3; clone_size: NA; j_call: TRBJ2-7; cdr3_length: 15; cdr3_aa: CASSRQGAASEEQYF; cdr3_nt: TGTGCCAGCAGCCGGCAGGGGGCGGCCAGTGAGGAGCAGTACTTC
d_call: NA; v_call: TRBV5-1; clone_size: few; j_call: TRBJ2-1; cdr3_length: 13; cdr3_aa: CASSLVSRYEQFF; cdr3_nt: TGCGCCAGCAGCTTGGTTAGTAGGTATGAGCAGTTCTTC